This paragraph reports one T cell receptor beta chain. Its cognate antigen has yet to be identified. No base qualities exist here, and no much larger clone lies one base off it. For sequencing of the TCRbeta CDR3 region, genomic DNA was extracted from the sorted cells. The immunoSEQ Assay was used for sequencing of TCRbeta CDR3 regions. TCRdb re-hosts the immuneACCESS table, in-frame sequences only. Its copies lack some clones; in the studies checked, an unresolved V gene accounts for under half of them, and the cause for the rest is not known. This sample comprises approximately 60,000 clones, more than 70% of them detected only once. In total, the top ten clones hold more than 6.5% of the sample. This sample stems from a study of OX40 agonist ivuxolimab in advanced cancers. General notes on the study: The costimulatory receptor OX40 (CD134) was targeted by ivuxolimab, a fully human IgG2 agonistic monoclonal antibody. The dose-escalation cohort was approximately 83% male with a mean age of roughly 62 years, ranging from roughly 23 to 90. Three dose-escalation patients achieved partial responses, one with hepatocellular carcinoma and two with cutaneous melanoma. Patients were allowed to have had prior anti-PD-1, anti-PD-L1 or anti-CTLA-4 therapy, and approximately 37% of the dose-escalation patients had been treated with checkpoint inhibitors. Peripheral TCRbeta sequencing aimed to test whether ivuxolimab altered TCR sequence diversity and caused clonal T-cell expansion. The paper covers the monotherapy dose-escalation part of the phase I ivuxolimab trial, which included N of about 50 patients. Of the roughly 50 dose-escalation patients, hepatocellular carcinoma was present in approximately 20, melanoma in roughly 15, renal cell carcinoma in 9 and head and neck cancer in 9. Intravenous ivuxolimab was administered to patients every 2 weeks at six dose levels: 0.01, 0.1, 0.3, 1.5, 3 and 10 mg/kg. Results and caveats for the whole study, not just this receptor: Clonal expansion of both CD4+ and CD8+ blood T cells was observed from baseline to week 6 at doses 0.1 to 3.0 mg/kg. The antigen specificity of the peripheral T cells that underwent clonal expansion was not determined. After ivuxolimab, more expanded clones were found on average in CD8+ T cells than in CD4+ T cells. In the 0.1-3.0 mg/kg groups, partial responders had among the lowest normalized peripheral clonal expansion, particularly in CD8+ T cells. Low levels of normalized T-cell clonal expansion were also shown by some nonresponding patients.

Spanning cysteine to phenylalanine, the CDR3 consists of 16 amino acids. Of the read, only the CDR3 DNA is kept; its 48 bases are in frame from base 1. Taken from the germline V gene, the CDR1 and CDR2 loops are SGHRS and YFSETQ. V loses 0 bases at its end and J loses 7 bases; junction bases beyond the gene matches: 5. Patients with a history of autoimmune disease or receiving systemic immunosuppression were excluded from the trial. Peripheral blood for TCR sequencing was collected from all dose cohorts at baseline, on cycle 4 day 1, and on cycle 7 day 1. Samples came from an open-label, multicenter, first-in-human phase I dose-escalation trial of ivuxolimab. Adults with locally advanced or metastatic melanoma, renal cell, hepatocellular, or head and neck squamous cell carcinoma were enrolled in the trial. Before TCR sequencing, CD4+ and CD8+ T cells were separately sorted from peripheral blood.

The TCR comes from an adult with an advanced solid tumor such as melanoma, head and neck, liver or kidney cancer. Material: CD4+ or CD8+ T cells sorted from blood, obtained in a trial of the OX40 agonist ivuxolimab. The chain couples TRBV5-1 to TRBJ1-5, and 12 junctional nucleotides match TRBD1. The nucleotide sequence reads TGCGCCAGCAGCTTGGAGGGACAGGGGGCTGGGCAGCCCCAGCATTTT. Its amino acids are CASSLEGQGAGQPQHF.